This T cell receptor beta chain comes out of a study of blood T cell repertoires in COVID-19. CDR1 KGHDR and CDR2 SFDVKD come from the germline V gene. The CDR3 spans 15 residues. With V trimmed by 0 bases and J by 3 bases, 4 bases remained unmatched. Only one count was recorded for this clone. Libraries were prepared by immunoSEQ multiplex PCR; TCRdb keeps only in-frame clonotypes and omits some of them. The sample shows roughly 200,000 clones, more than 85% of them seen only once. Source material: peripheral blood. This clonotype was obtained from a man aged 55 to 70 with acute or convalescent COVID-19. V is TRBV24-1 and J is TRBJ2-7, with 7 positions matching TRBD1. The CDR3 protein is CATSDLQGDSYEQYF. The CDR3 region has the DNA TGTGCCACCAGTGATTTGCAAGGGGACAGCTACGAGCAGTACTTC.